This T cell receptor beta chain stems from a study of blood T cell repertoires in COVID-19. About the study: Sample material is recorded as cDNA or gDNA derived from T cells, B-cell-depleted T cells, or PBMCs.

In the original processing: It was from reference gene primer amplification that nucleated cell counts were estimated. Sequencing was performed with immunoSEQ multiplex PCR; in TCRdb, only in-frame clones are kept and a portion is missing. The V and J calls and clone size are taken from that table; D and trimming were inferred from the DNA. This sample yields under 200,000 clones, of which over 75% are seen a single time; around 6.3% belongs to the top ten. V lost 6 bases, J lost 6 bases, and 12 bases lay in between. There are 13 residues in the CDR3. Germline V lookup: CDR1 WSHSY, CDR2 SAAADI. The V call is TRBV10-2, the J call TRBJ2-1, with D unclear. This clonotype was sampled from a man between 65 and 85 years old with active or convalescent COVID-19. Material for sequencing was peripheral blood. The CDR3, as DNA: TGCGCCAGCAGCCTCACACACATCAATGAGCAGTTCTTC. Translation: CASSLTHINEQFF.